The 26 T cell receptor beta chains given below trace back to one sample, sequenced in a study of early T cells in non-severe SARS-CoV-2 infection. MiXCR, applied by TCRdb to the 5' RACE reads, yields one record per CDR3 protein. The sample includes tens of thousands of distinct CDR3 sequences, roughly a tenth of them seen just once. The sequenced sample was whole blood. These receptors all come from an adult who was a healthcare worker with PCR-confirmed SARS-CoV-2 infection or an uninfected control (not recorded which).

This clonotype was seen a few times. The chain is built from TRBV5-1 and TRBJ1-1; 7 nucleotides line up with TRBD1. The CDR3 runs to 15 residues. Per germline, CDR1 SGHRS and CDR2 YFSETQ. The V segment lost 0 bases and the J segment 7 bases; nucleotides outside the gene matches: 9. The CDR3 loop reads CASSLDRGGNDEAFF. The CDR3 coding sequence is TGCGCCAGCAGCTTGGATAGAGGGGGCAACGATGAAGCTTTCTTT.

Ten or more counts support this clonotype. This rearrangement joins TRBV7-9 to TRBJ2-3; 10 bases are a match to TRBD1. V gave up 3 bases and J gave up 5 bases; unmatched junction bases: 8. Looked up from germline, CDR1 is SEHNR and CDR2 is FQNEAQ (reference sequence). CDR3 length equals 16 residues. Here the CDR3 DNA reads TGTGCCAGCAGCTTTTTGGACAGGGGGTTCCAAGATACGCAGTATTTT. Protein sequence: CASSFLDRGFQDTQYF.

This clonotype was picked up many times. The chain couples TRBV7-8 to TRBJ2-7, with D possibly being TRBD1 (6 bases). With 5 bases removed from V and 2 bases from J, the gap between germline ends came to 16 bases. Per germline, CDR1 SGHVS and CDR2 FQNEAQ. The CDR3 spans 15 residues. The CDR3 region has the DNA TGTGCCAGCAGCGCCCATGAGGGGGAAACCTACGAGCAGTACTTC. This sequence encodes CASSAHEGETYEQYF.

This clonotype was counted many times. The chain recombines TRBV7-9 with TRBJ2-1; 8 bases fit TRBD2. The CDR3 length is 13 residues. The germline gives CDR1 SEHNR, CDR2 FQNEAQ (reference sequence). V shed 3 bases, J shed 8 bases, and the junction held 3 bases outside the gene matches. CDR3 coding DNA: TGTGCCAGCAGCTTGACTAGCGTCCATGAGCAGTTCTTC. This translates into CASSLTSVHEQFF.

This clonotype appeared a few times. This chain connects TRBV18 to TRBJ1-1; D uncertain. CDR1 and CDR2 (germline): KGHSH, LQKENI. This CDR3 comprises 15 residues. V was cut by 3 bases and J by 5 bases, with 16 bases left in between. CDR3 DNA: TGTGCCAGCTCACCGTATACCGGGGAAAGGACTGAAGCTTTCTTT. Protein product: CASSPYTGERTEAFF.

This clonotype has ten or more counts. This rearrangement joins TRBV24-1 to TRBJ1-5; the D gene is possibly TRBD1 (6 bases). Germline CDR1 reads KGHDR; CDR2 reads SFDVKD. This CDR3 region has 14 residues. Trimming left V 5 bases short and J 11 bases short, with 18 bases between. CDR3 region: CATSGGQYFSAQHF. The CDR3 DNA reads TGTGCCACCAGTGGAGGACAGTACTTCAGCGCCCAGCATTTT.

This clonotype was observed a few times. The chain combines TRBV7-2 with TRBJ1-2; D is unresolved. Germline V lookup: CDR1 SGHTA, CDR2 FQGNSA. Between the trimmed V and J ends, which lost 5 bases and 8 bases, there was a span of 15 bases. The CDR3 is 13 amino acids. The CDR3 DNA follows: TGTGCCAGCAGCCCCGGGCAAGGTCAGGGCTACACCTTC. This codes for CASSPGQGQGYTF.

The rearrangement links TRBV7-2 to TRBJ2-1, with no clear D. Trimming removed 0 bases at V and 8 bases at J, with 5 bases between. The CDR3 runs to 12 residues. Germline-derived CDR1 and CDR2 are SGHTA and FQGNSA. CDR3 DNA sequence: TGTGCCAGCAGCTTAGCAGGCTATGAGCAGTTCTTC. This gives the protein CASSLAGYEQFF.

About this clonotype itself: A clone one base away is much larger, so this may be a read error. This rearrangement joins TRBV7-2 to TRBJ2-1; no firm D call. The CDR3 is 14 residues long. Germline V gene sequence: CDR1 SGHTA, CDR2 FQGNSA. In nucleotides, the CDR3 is TGTGCCGGCAGCCCCCTACTCAGTTCGGATGAGCAGTTCTTC. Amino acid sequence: CAGSPLLSSDEQFF.

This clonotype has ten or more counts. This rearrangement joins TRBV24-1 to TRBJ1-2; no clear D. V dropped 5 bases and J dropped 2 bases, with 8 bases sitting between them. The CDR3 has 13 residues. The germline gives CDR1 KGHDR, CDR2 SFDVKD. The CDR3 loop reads CATSVSGNYGYTF. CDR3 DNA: TGTGCCACCAGTGTTTCAGGCAACTATGGCTACACCTTC.

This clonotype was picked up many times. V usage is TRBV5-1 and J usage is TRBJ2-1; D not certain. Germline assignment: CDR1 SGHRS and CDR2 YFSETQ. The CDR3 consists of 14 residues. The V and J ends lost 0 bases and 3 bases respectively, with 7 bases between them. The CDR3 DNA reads TGCGCCAGCAGCTTGGCTACCATCTACAATGAGCAGTTCTTC. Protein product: CASSLATIYNEQFF.

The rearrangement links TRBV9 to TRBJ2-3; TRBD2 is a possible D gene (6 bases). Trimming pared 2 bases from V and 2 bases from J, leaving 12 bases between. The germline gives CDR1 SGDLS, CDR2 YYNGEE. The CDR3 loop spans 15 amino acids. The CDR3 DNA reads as TGTGCCAGCAGCGTTTCGCCGGGAGTCACAGATACGCAGTATTTT. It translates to CASSVSPGVTDTQYF.

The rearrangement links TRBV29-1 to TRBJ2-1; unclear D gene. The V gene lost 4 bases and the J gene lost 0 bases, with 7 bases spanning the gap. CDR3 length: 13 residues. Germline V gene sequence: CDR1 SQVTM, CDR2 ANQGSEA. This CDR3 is CSVAGDSYNEQFF. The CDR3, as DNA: TGCAGCGTTGCTGGGGACTCCTACAATGAGCAGTTCTTC.

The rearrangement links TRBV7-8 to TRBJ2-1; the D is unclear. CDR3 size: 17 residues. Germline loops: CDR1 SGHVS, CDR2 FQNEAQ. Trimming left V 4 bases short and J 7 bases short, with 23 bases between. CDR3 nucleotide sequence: TGTGCCAGCAGCTCACGGACCGGGCCCAGCTTGCAGAATGAGCAGTTCTTC. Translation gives CASSSRTGPSLQNEQFF.

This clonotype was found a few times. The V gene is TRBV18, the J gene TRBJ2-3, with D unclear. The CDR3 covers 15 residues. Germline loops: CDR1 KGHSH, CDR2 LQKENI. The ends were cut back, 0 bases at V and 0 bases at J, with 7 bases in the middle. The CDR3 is CASSPPSISTDTQYF. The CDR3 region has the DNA TGTGCCAGCTCACCACCGTCTATTAGCACAGATACGCAGTATTTT.

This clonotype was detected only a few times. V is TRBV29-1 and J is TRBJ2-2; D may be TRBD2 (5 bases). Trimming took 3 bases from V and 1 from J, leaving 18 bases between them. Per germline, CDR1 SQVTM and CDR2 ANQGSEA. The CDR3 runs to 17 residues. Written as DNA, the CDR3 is TGCAGCGTTGACCAGCGGCCAGCGCCCTTGAACACCGGGGAGCTGTTTTTT. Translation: CSVDQRPAPLNTGELFF.

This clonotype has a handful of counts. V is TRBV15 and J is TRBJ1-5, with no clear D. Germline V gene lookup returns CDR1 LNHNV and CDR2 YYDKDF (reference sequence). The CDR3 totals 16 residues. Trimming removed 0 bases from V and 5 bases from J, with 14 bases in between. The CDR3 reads CATSRDPGGSHQPQHF. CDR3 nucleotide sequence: TGTGCCACCAGCAGAGACCCGGGCGGAAGCCATCAGCCCCAGCATTTT.

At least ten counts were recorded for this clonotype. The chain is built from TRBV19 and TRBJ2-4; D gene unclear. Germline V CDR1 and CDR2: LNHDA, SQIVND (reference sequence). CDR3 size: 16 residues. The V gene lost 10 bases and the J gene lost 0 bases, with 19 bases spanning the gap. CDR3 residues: CATRNTFYQAKNIQYF. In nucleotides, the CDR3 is TGTGCCACCCGCAACACATTCTACCAAGCCAAAAACATTCAGTACTTC. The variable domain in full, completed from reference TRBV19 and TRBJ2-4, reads DGGITQSPKYLFRKEGQNVTLSCEQNLNHDAMYWYRQDPGQGLRLIYYSQIVNDFQKGDIAEGYSVSREKKESFPLTVTSAQKNPTAFYLCATRNTFYQAKNIQYFGAGTRLSVL.

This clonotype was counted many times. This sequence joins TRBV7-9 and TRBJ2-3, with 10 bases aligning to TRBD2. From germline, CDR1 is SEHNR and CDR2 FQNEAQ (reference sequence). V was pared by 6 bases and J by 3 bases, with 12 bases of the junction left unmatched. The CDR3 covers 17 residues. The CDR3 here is CASRTDVASGRTDTQYF. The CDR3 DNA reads TGTGCCAGCAGGACCGATGTGGCTAGCGGGAGAACAGATACGCAGTATTTT. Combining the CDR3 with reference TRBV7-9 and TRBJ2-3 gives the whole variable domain DTGVSQNPRHKITKRGQNVTFRCDPISEHNRLYWYRQTLGQGPEFLTYFQNEAQLEKSRLLSDRFSAERPKGSFSTLEIQRTEQGDSAMYLCASRTDVASGRTDTQYFGPGTRLTVL.

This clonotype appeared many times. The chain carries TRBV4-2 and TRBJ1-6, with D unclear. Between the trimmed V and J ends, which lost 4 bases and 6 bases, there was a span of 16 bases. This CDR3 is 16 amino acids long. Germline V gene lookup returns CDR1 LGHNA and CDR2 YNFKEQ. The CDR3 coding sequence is TGTGCCAGCAGCCTTACCTTGGACGGGCTTAATTCACCCCTCCACTTT. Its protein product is CASSLTLDGLNSPLHF.

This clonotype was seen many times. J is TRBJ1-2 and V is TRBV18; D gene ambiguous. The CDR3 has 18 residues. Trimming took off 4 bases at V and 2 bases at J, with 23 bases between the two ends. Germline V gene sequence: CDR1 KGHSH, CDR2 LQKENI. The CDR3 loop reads CASSRWADTSAFNYGYTF. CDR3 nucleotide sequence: TGTGCCAGCTCACGGTGGGCAGACACCTCCGCTTTCAACTATGGCTACACCTTC.

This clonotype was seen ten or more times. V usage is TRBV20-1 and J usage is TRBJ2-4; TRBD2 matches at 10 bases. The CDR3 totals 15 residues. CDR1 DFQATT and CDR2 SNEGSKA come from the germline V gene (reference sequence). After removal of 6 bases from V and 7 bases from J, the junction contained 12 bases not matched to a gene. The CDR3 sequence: CSALAGGPEGNIQYF. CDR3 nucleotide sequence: TGCAGTGCGTTAGCGGGAGGTCCCGAGGGGAACATTCAGTACTTC.

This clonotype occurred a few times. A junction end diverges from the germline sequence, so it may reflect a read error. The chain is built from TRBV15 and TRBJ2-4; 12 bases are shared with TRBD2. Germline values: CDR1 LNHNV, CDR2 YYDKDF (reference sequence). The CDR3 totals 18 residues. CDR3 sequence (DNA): TGTGCCACCAGCAGAGATCGGGCTAGCGGGAGGGCCGGAAACATTCAATACTTC. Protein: CATSRDRASGRAGNIQYF.

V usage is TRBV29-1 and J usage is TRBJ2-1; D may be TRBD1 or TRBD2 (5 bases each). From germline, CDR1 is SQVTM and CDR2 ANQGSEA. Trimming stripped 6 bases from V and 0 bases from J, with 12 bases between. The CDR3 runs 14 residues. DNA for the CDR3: TGCAGCGTAGCGAGGGGATTCTCCTACAATGAGCAGTTCTTC. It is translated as CSVARGFSYNEQFF.

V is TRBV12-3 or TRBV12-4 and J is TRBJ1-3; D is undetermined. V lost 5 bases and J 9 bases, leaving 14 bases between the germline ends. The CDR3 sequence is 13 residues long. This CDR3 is CASSPQRRGTIYF. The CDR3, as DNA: TGTGCCAGCAGTCCACAACGACGCGGCACCATATATTTT.

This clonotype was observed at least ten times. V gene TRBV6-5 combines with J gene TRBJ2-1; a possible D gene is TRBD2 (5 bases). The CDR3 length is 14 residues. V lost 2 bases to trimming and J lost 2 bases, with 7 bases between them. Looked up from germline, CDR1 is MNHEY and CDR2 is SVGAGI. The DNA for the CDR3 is TGTGCCAGCAGTTACGGGAGAGCCTACAATGAGCAGTTCTTC. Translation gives CASSYGRAYNEQFF.